This TCR beta chain was retrieved from a study of cytomegalovirus exposure and HLA in healthy donors. Primers included in the PCR were 60 Vbeta and 13 Jbeta primers. The table came from immunoSEQ multiplex PCR; TCRdb's copy has only in-frame clones and leaves some out. The sample contains over 150,000 clones, roughly 80% of which appear only once. A note on this clone: Its target is unknown.

Regarding the study as a whole: Reportedly, a later analysis found an Asian-associated ancestry cluster had fewer N-insertions than the roughly 670-donor mean.

This receptor was obtained from a man in his late teens or twenties in good health and CMV-seronegative. Sequencing input: PBMCs.

CDR3: CASSVGIGSRGEQYF. For the CDR3, the DNA is TGTGCCAGCAGCGTAGGAATTGGGTCCCGCGGAGAGCAGTACTTC. The chain has TRBV9 and TRBJ2-7; D is unclear. The germline CDR1 and CDR2 sequences are SGDLS and YYNGEE. The CDR3 consists of 15 residues. Trimming shortened V by 0 bases and J by 7 bases, and 17 bases separated the two germline ends. Combining the CDR3 with reference TRBV9 and TRBJ2-7 gives the whole variable domain DSGVTQTPKHLITATGQRVTLRCSPRSGDLSVYWYQQSLDQGLQFLIQYYNGEERAKGNILERFSAQQFPDLHSELNLSSLELGDSALYFCASSVGIGSRGEQYFGPGTRLTVT.